Listed below are T cell receptor beta chains from one sample, sequenced in a study of persistence of HIV-infected CD4 T cells. TCRdb keeps only in-frame clones here, not all; method: immunoSEQ multiplex PCR. The table records 35,000 to 55,000 clones, roughly 90% of them present only once. Their antigens are not known. The input for sequencing was CD4+ T cells sorted from PBMCs after approximately 19-hour stimulation, taken from a patient who received antiretroviral therapy. The receptor source for this set is an adult man with HIV who was CMV-seropositive. The conserved cysteine and the conserved F or W are not part of the CDR3 here. Each record gives: V gene, clone size, J gene, D gene, CDR3 protein. D genes are given only for firm matches. A row's size may be missing; if present it is once, few, many or a size class.

V: TRBV6-5; size: NA; J: TRBJ2-2; D: TRBD2; CDR3: ASSYVGGFNRELF
V: TRBV6-1; size: NA; J: TRBJ1-2; D: NA; CDR3: ASSEMATTFGYT
V: TRBV29-1; size: NA; J: TRBJ1-1; D: TRBD1; CDR3: SVERTGVKTEAF
V: TRBV18; size: once; J: TRBJ2-7; D: NA; CDR3: ASSPPGTYEQY
V: TRBV28; size: NA; J: TRBJ1-5; D: TRBD1; CDR3: ASSLLSGQALNQPQH
V: TRBV4-2; size: NA; J: TRBJ2-1; D: TRBD1; CDR3: ASSGAGGPTYNEQF
V: TRBV7-6; size: NA; J: TRBJ2-6; D: NA; CDR3: ASSSTNVLT
V: TRBV7-2; size: once; J: TRBJ2-3; D: TRBD1; CDR3: ASSRGTGGTDTQY
V: TRBV9; size: NA; J: TRBJ1-4; D: NA; CDR3: ASSVTDGEKLF
V: TRBV24-1; size: NA; J: TRBJ2-2; D: NA; CDR3: ATSDPNTGELF
V: TRBV29-1; size: NA; J: TRBJ1-4; D: NA; CDR3: SVVEGQEEKLF
V: TRBV18; size: NA; J: TRBJ2-3; D: NA; CDR3: ASSLTYEYGTDTQY
V: TRBV7-7; size: NA; J: TRBJ2-3; D: NA; CDR3: ASSLGVGVATDTQY
V: TRBV7-9; size: NA; J: TRBJ2-6; D: NA; CDR3: ASSLAGGRSGANVLT
V: TRBV10-3; size: NA; J: TRBJ2-7; D: TRBD1; CDR3: AISEDRVSHEQY
V: TRBV5-1; size: NA; J: TRBJ1-2; D: TRBD1; CDR3: ASSWGDRGPPNYGYT
V: TRBV7-7; size: NA; J: TRBJ2-3; D: NA; CDR3: ASSLGHQGTDTQY
V: TRBV5-1; size: NA; J: TRBJ2-1; D: TRBD2; CDR3: ASSFRAGGHNEQF
V: TRBV2; size: NA; J: TRBJ1-5; D: NA; CDR3: ASSRDNQPQH
V: TRBV7-7; size: NA; J: TRBJ1-5; D: NA; CDR3: ASSLVIPTSSNQPQH
V: TRBV24-1; size: NA; J: TRBJ2-6; D: NA; CDR3: ATSDSSFPSGANVLT
V: TRBV6-5; size: few; J: TRBJ1-3; D: NA; CDR3: ASSSNRGNTIY
V: TRBV18; size: NA; J: TRBJ2-1; D: TRBD1; CDR3: ASSPGQGYGNEQF
V: TRBV3-1/TRBV3-2; size: NA; J: TRBJ1-4; D: NA; CDR3: ASSHGGATNEKLF
V: TRBV27; size: NA; J: TRBJ2-7; D: TRBD1; CDR3: ASSLEGTGVKQY
V: TRBV5-1; size: NA; J: TRBJ2-7; D: TRBD2; CDR3: ASSPTGGGYEQY
V: TRBV5-1; size: NA; J: TRBJ2-1; D: NA; CDR3: ASSSGPLGNEQF
V: TRBV5-1; size: few; J: TRBJ2-2; D: TRBD2; CDR3: ASRRGQGASGGPTGELF
V: TRBV6-5; size: NA; J: TRBJ1-4; D: TRBD1; CDR3: ASSPQGQGNEKLF
V: TRBV6-5; size: once; J: TRBJ2-7; D: TRBD2; CDR3: ASSSLAGLTYEQY
V: TRBV6-4; size: NA; J: TRBJ2-2; D: NA; CDR3: ASSDSTRGTGELF
V: TRBV3-1/TRBV3-2; size: NA; J: TRBJ2-2; D: TRBD2; CDR3: ASSPRLAVNTGELF
V: TRBV5-1; size: NA; J: TRBJ1-4; D: NA; CDR3: ASSSEGTTNEKLF
V: TRBV28; size: once; J: TRBJ2-1; D: TRBD2; CDR3: ASSYPGLAGPYNEQF
V: TRBV7-6; size: NA; J: TRBJ1-2; D: NA; CDR3: ASSPREASNYGYT
V: TRBV5-1; size: once; J: TRBJ2-5; D: NA; CDR3: ASSLVLQGDQETQY
V: TRBV2; size: once; J: TRBJ2-5; D: NA; CDR3: ASSHSRVGETQY
V: TRBV7-9; size: once; J: TRBJ1-6; D: NA; CDR3: ASSLGQGSSPLH
V: TRBV6-1; size: NA; J: TRBJ2-4; D: NA; CDR3: ASSEALGTAKNIQY
V: TRBV5-1; size: NA; J: TRBJ2-2; D: NA; CDR3: ASSLVLSGNTGELF
V: TRBV7-3; size: NA; J: TRBJ2-3; D: NA; CDR3: ASSLSSATDTQY
V: TRBV5-1; size: NA; J: TRBJ2-5; D: TRBD1; CDR3: ASSLGTGSQETQY
V: TRBV2; size: NA; J: TRBJ2-3; D: NA; CDR3: ASQSEATDTQY
V: TRBV11-2; size: NA; J: TRBJ1-1; D: NA; CDR3: ASSLVSLNTEAF
V: TRBV24-1; size: NA; J: TRBJ1-6; D: NA; CDR3: ATSAFYNSPLH
V: TRBV6-1; size: NA; J: TRBJ2-7; D: NA; CDR3: ASSEALGGSRGEQY
V: TRBV2; size: NA; J: TRBJ1-2; D: TRBD1; CDR3: ASSKGTAAGGYT
V: TRBV5-4; size: NA; J: TRBJ1-6; D: NA; CDR3: ASSFDSYNSPLH
V: TRBV6-5; size: NA; J: TRBJ2-3; D: NA; CDR3: ASSSGLRQGTDTQY
V: TRBV5-8; size: NA; J: TRBJ1-5; D: NA; CDR3: ASSLGSFNQPQH
V: TRBV30; size: NA; J: TRBJ2-3; D: NA; CDR3: AWSEAATLTDTQY
V: TRBV7-6; size: NA; J: TRBJ2-1; D: NA; CDR3: ASSFAPIFLGLNEQF
V: TRBV19; size: NA; J: TRBJ1-1; D: NA; CDR3: ASSMFSGRTEAF
V: TRBV7-7; size: NA; J: TRBJ2-1; D: NA; CDR3: ASSRDINSYNEQF
V: TRBV30; size: once; J: TRBJ1-3; D: NA; CDR3: AWSVPPGGGFSGNTIY
V: TRBV11-2; size: NA; J: TRBJ2-2; D: NA; CDR3: ASSSSLSGTIKTGELF
V: TRBV12-3/TRBV12-4; size: NA; J: TRBJ1-2; D: NA; CDR3: ASSLPGNYGYT
V: TRBV2; size: once; J: TRBJ2-3; D: TRBD2; CDR3: ASSESAGGRIDTQY
V: TRBV18; size: NA; J: TRBJ1-2; D: NA; CDR3: ASSPTGQNYGYT
V: TRBV9; size: NA; J: TRBJ1-2; D: TRBD1; CDR3: ASSPGQGYGYT